Below, 32 T cell receptor beta chains from the same sample are listed, as sequenced in a study of vaccination and CD4 T cells after COVID-19. No antigens are known for them. The Oncomine TCR Beta short-read assay generated sequence data from the DNA of cultured CD4+ T cells. TCRdb analysed the PCR reads with MiXCR anew, one entry per CDR3 protein. The sample includes about 16,000 distinct CDR3 sequences, 50% to 65% of them seen just once. Time point meaning: late sampling 161 to 241 days after vaccination in a few convalescent patients. Described treatment: approximately nine-day PBMC culture with coronavirus spike peptide pools or control peptides (ViraFEST assay). The material was CD4+ T cells from blood, cultured in vitro, obtained about 7 months after SARS-CoV-2 vaccination. The receptors derive from a human donor who had recovered from COVID-19.

The V and J genes are TRBV6-1 and TRBJ1-6, with D maybe TRBD1 (6 bases). This CDR3 contains 16 residues. Germline V lookup: CDR1 MNHNS, CDR2 SASEGT. V shed 3 bases and J shed 1 base, with 10 bases lying between them. CDR3 sequence: CASSDIQGSYNSPLHF. The CDR3 DNA follows: TGTGCCAGCAGTGATATCCAGGGGTCCTATAATTCACCCCTCCACTTT.

V gene TRBV7-9 combines with J gene TRBJ1-1; D may be TRBD1 (5 bases). This CDR3 contains 14 residues. Germline CDR1 is SEHNR and CDR2 is FQNEAQ (reference sequence). Between the trimmed V and J ends, which lost 5 bases and 0 bases, there was a span of 10 bases. CDR3 amino acids: CASSVGTVNTEAFF. CDR3 sequence (DNA): TGTGCCAGCAGCGTTGGGACGGTGAACACTGAAGCTTTCTTT. Filled out from reference TRBV7-9 and TRBJ1-1, the complete variable domain reads DTGVSQNPRHKITKRGQNVTFRCDPISEHNRLYWYRQTLGQGPEFLTYFQNEAQLEKSRLLSDRFSAERPKGSFSTLEIQRTEQGDSAMYLCASSVGTVNTEAFFGQGTRLTVV.

The V and J genes are TRBV21-1 and TRBJ2-3; TRBD2 is the table's D call, not checked against the DNA. TRBV21-1 is a known pseudogene. This CDR3 region has 16 residues. The CDR3 nucleotides are TGTGCCAGCAGCTTCCGGCGGGGATCTTGGGTAGATACGCAGTATTTT. Translation: CASSFRRGSWVDTQYF.

The rearrangement joins TRBV27 to TRBJ1-2; no clear D. V lost 8 bases and J 2 bases, leaving 12 bases between the germline ends. The CDR3 is made up of 13 amino acids. Germline loops: CDR1 MNHEY, CDR2 SMNVEV (reference sequence). The CDR3 spells CASCPGKNYGYTF. Here the CDR3 DNA reads TGTGCCAGCTGCCCGGGGAAAAACTATGGCTACACCTTC.

The chain uses TRBV7-9 and TRBJ1-1, with no clear D. The CDR3 consists of 15 residues. V was pared by 5 bases and J by 0 bases, with 13 bases between. The germline gives CDR1 SEHNR, CDR2 FQNEAQ (reference sequence). CDR3 loop: CASSHLDGVNTEAFF. In nucleotides, the CDR3 is TGTGCCAGCAGCCACCTCGACGGGGTGAACACTGAAGCTTTCTTT. Complete variable domain (other parts from reference TRBV7-9 and TRBJ1-1): DTGVSQNPRHKITKRGQNVTFRCDPISEHNRLYWYRQTLGQGPEFLTYFQNEAQLEKSRLLSDRFSAERPKGSFSTLEIQRTEQGDSAMYLCASSHLDGVNTEAFFGQGTRLTVV.

This clonotype occurred a few times. V and J are TRBV7-6 and TRBJ2-2, with D unclear. V was pared by 10 bases and J by 0 bases, with 18 bases between. This CDR3 is 16 amino acids long. The germline gives CDR1 SGHVS, CDR2 FNYEAQ. The CDR3 DNA follows: TGTGCCACCTCCTCGCGCACTGACCCGAACACCGGGGAGCTGTTTTTT. Amino acid sequence: CATSSRTDPNTGELFF. The whole variable domain, remainder taken from reference TRBV7-6 and TRBJ2-2, is GAGVSQSPRYKVTKRGQDVALRCDPISGHVSLYWYRQALGQGPEFLTYFNYEAQQDKSGLPNDRFSAERPEGSISTLTIQRTEQRDSAMYRCATSSRTDPNTGELFFGEGSRLTVL.

The chain couples TRBV4-1 to TRBJ1-6; 7 positions match TRBD1. Trimming removed 2 bases from V and 7 bases from J; junction bases left unmatched: 5. The CDR3 is 15 residues long. Germline CDR1 is MGHRA and CDR2 is YSYEKL. The CDR3 bases are TGCGCCAGCAGCCAACAACAGGGGCGCAATTCACCCCTCCACTTT. It specifies CASSQQQGRNSPLHF.

The gene calls are TRBV6-2 or TRBV6-3 and TRBJ2-4; D gene uncertain. The CDR3 spans 15 residues. Germline V gives CDR1 MNHEY, CDR2 SVGEGT. V was pared by 5 bases and J by 0 bases, with 11 bases between. In DNA, the CDR3 is TGTGCCAGCAGTGACCGACATGTAGCCAAAAACATTCAGTACTTC. Amino acids: CASSDRHVAKNIQYF.

This clonotype has just one count. The chain joins TRBV6-1 to TRBJ2-3; tentative D call: TRBD1 (5 bases). The V end lost 4 bases, the J end lost 1 base, and 6 bases lay between the germline ends. Germline V lookup: CDR1 MNHNS, CDR2 SASEGT. The CDR3 contains 13 residues. The CDR3 nucleotides read TGTGCCAGCAGTGCGACAGGCACAGATACGCAGTATTTT. The encoded protein is CASSATGTDTQYF.

The chain uses TRBV20-1 and TRBJ2-5; D gene uncertain. CDR1 DFQATT and CDR2 SNEGSKA come from the germline V gene (reference sequence). Trimming cost V 0 bases and J 4 bases, with 15 bases left between them. CDR3 length: 15 residues. CDR3 nucleotide sequence: TGCAGTGCTAGAGATAGTAAAGGTAGTGGAGAGACCCAGTACTTC. This encodes CSARDSKGSGETQYF.

The chain is built from TRBV6-5 and TRBJ2-7, with D possibly being TRBD1 (6 bases). Trimming removed 0 bases at V and 5 bases at J, with 11 bases between. The V gene's germline CDR1 is MNHEY and CDR2 SVGAGI. The CDR3 is 14 amino acids. CDR3 DNA: TGTGCCAGCAGTTACTCTGACAGGAGGAACGAGCAGTACTTC. As protein: CASSYSDRRNEQYF.

This chain joins TRBV5-4 and TRBJ2-5, with TRBD2 matching over 8 bases. J lost 5 bases, V lost 0 bases, and 9 bases had no gene match. The CDR3 runs 16 residues. Per the germline V gene, CDR1 is SGHNT and CDR2 is YYREEE (reference sequence). This chain's CDR3 is CASSLARTSLGETQYF. The CDR3 bases are TGTGCCAGCAGCTTGGCCCGGACTAGCCTCGGGGAGACCCAGTACTTC.

V gene TRBV2 combines with J gene TRBJ2-5; a possible D gene is TRBD1 (6 bases). Germline V lookup: CDR1 SNHLY, CDR2 FYNNEI. Trimming removed 8 bases at V and 5 bases at J, with 12 bases between. The CDR3 runs 12 residues. The DNA of the CDR3 is TGTGCCAGCGCGGCAGGGGTTGAGACCCAGTACTTC. Protein: CASAAGVETQYF.

There are a few counts of this clonotype. V and J are TRBV20-1 and TRBJ2-2; 11 bases match TRBD1. V shed 5 bases, J shed 6 bases, and the junction held 2 bases outside the gene matches. This CDR3 region has 13 residues. Germline V gene sequence: CDR1 DFQATT, CDR2 SNEGSKA (reference sequence). The CDR3 sequence is CSAGQGASGELFF. The CDR3, as DNA: TGCAGTGCTGGACAGGGGGCGTCCGGGGAGCTGTTTTTT.

This chain uses TRBV6-1 with TRBJ2-7; D possibly uses TRBD1 or TRBD2 (5 bases each). Trimming removed 8 bases from V and 0 bases from J, with 14 bases in between. Germline CDR1 and CDR2: MNHNS and SASEGT. The CDR3 contains 14 residues. CDR3 region: CASAGDGYSYEQYF. CDR3 coding DNA: TGTGCCAGCGCCGGGGACGGATACTCCTACGAGCAGTACTTC.

The table lists this clonotype with a few counts. This rearrangement joins TRBV7-2 to TRBJ2-1, with D unresolved. The CDR3 sequence is 18 residues long. Between the trimmed V and J ends, which lost 1 base and 2 bases, there was a span of 18 bases. Germline CDR1 and CDR2: SGHTA and FQGNSA. CDR3 sequence reads: CASSLEAYRLLTYNEQFF. DNA for the CDR3: TGTGCCAGCAGCTTAGAAGCGTATCGTCTACTCACCTACAATGAGCAGTTCTTC.

The V call is TRBV20-1, the J call TRBJ2-1; D might be TRBD1 (5 bases). Germline loops: CDR1 DFQATT, CDR2 SNEGSKA (reference sequence). The CDR3 spans 14 residues. V gave up 3 bases and J gave up 4 bases, with 13 bases separating them. CDR3 sequence (DNA): TGCAGTGCTAGTTGGGGCCCGAGATACAATGAGCAGTTCTTC. Residues: CSASWGPRYNEQFF.

CDR3 bases: TGCAGTGCTAGTGAGGGGGGGGGGCCCCAGCATTTT. This codes for CSASEGGGPQHF. The genes are TRBV20-1 and TRBJ1-5; D may be TRBD1 (6 bases). The CDR3 covers 12 residues. The V end was cut by 3 bases, the J end by 9 bases, with 12 bases between. CDR1 DFQATT and CDR2 SNEGSKA come from the germline V gene (reference sequence).

This clonotype was observed a few times. The chain employs TRBV6-2 or TRBV6-3 and TRBJ1-2, with D possibly TRBD1 on 6 matching bases. The CDR3 totals 15 residues. Germline V lookup: CDR1 MNHEY, CDR2 SVGEGT. V shed 0 bases and J shed 8 bases, with 16 bases lying between them. The CDR3 spells CASSYSIPGVGGYTF. Written as DNA, the CDR3 is TGTGCCAGCAGTTACTCGATACCAGGGGTTGGCGGCTACACCTTC.

J is TRBJ1-2 and V is TRBV6-1; D is undetermined. Germline lookup yields CDR1 MNHNS and CDR2 SASEGT. CDR3 size: 14 residues. V shed 1 base and J shed 8 bases, with 14 bases lying between them. The CDR3 loop reads CASSEDINLGGYTF. In DNA form, the CDR3 reads TGTGCCAGCAGTGAAGACATCAATTTAGGAGGCTACACCTTC.

This clonotype came up a few times. This sequence joins TRBV12-3 or TRBV12-4 and TRBJ1-2; D might be TRBD1 (5 bases). This CDR3 spans 12 amino acids. The V end was cut by 1 base, the J end by 8 bases, with 8 bases between. The CDR3 DNA reads TGTGCCAGCAGTTTAGGGCACAGGGGCTACACCTTC. Protein: CASSLGHRGYTF.

The J gene is TRBJ1-2, the V gene TRBV7-8; 8 bases are a match to TRBD1. CDR1 and CDR2 (germline): SGHVS, FQNEAQ. Losses at the gene ends were 2 bases for V and 1 base for J; bases not matched to a gene: 9. This CDR3 region has 17 residues. DNA of the CDR3: TGTGCCAGCAGCTTACGACGGACAGGGACCTTTAACTATGGCTACACCTTC. Its translation: CASSLRRTGTFNYGYTF.

The chain is built from TRBV7-2 and TRBJ1-2, with TRBD1 matching over 10 bases. CDR3 length: 18 amino acids. Trimming cost V 2 bases and J 0 bases; bases outside gene matches: 9. Germline V CDR1 and CDR2: SGHTA, FQGNSA. Here the CDR3 reads CASSLLLGQGLANYGYTF. The CDR3 DNA reads as TGTGCCAGCAGCTTATTGCTGGGACAGGGGTTGGCTAACTATGGCTACACCTTC.

The chain couples TRBV6-5 to TRBJ2-7; possible D gene TRBD2, 6 bases. With 0 bases removed from V and 4 bases from J, the gap between germline ends came to 13 bases. The CDR3 length is 15 residues. Germline V gene data show CDR1 as MNHEY and CDR2 as SVGAGI. The CDR3 is CASSYSGRPLYEQYF. In nucleotides, the CDR3 is TGTGCCAGCAGTTACTCGGGGAGGCCGTTATACGAGCAGTACTTC.

The chain joins TRBV4-1 to TRBJ2-5; D is perhaps TRBD1 (5 bases). Germline CDR1 reads MGHRA; CDR2 reads YSYEKL. This CDR3 has 15 amino acids. Between the trimmed V and J ends, which lost 4 bases and 5 bases, there was a span of 17 bases. The DNA for the CDR3 is TGCGCCAGCAGCCCAAGGGGAAGCCCGGCGGAGACCCAGTACTTC. Its protein is CASSPRGSPAETQYF.

The CDR3 loop reads CASSSSPSGSLGETQYF. The CDR3 coding sequence is TGTGCCAGCTCCTCTTCGCCTAGCGGGAGCCTAGGGGAGACCCAGTACTTC. The rearrangement links TRBV18 to TRBJ2-5, with 10 bases fitting TRBD2. Germline CDR1 KGHSH, CDR2 LQKENI. Trimming cost V 6 bases and J 5 bases; bases outside gene matches: 15. This CDR3 has 17 amino acids.

This chain connects TRBV20-1 to TRBJ2-4, with 7 bases lining up with TRBD2. Per the germline V gene, CDR1 is DFQATT and CDR2 is SNEGSKA (reference sequence). The CDR3 runs 13 residues. V gave up 3 bases and J gave up 3 bases; unmatched junction bases: 2. The CDR3 DNA reads as TGCAGTGCTAGGTGGGAGGGCAAAAACATTCAGTACTTC. Its protein product is CSARWEGKNIQYF.

This clonotype was detected only once. This chain links TRBV7-8 with TRBJ2-7; D is unresolved. Trimming cost V 5 bases and J 6 bases, with 17 bases left between them. The CDR3 is 14 amino acids. The germline V gene encodes CDR1 SGHVS and CDR2 FQNEAQ. The CDR3 is CASSPVVIGSEQYF. Here the CDR3 DNA reads TGTGCCAGCAGCCCAGTAGTCATCGGCTCCGAGCAGTACTTC.

In nucleotides, the CDR3 is TGCAGTGTTTCCGGGACTAGGCCCGAGCAGTACTTC. Encoded protein: CSVSGTRPEQYF. This chain joins TRBV20-1 and TRBJ2-7; 8 bases fit TRBD2. Germline values: CDR1 DFQATT, CDR2 SNEGSKA (reference sequence). This CDR3 comprises 12 residues. The V gene end was trimmed by 7 bases and the J gene end by 6 bases; junction bases not matched to a gene: 8.

V and J are TRBV20-1 and TRBJ2-3; the match to TRBD2 covers 8 bases. Germline V gives CDR1 DFQATT, CDR2 SNEGSKA (reference sequence). This CDR3 is 16 amino acids long. V lost 6 bases, J lost 0 bases, and 11 bases stayed unmatched. This chain's CDR3 is CSAGGEGVSSTDTQYF. CDR3 nucleotides: TGCAGTGCCGGGGGGGAGGGGGTCTCTAGCACAGATACGCAGTATTTT.

The chain recombines TRBV5-4 with TRBJ2-3; 12 bases match TRBD2. Germline CDR1 reads SGHNT; CDR2 reads YYREEE (reference sequence). This CDR3 region has 16 residues. The J segment lost 3 bases and the V segment lost 4 bases, leaving 6 bases of the junction unmatched. CDR3 region: CASSHGLAGSTDTQYF. DNA for the CDR3: TGTGCCAGCAGCCACGGACTAGCGGGATCAACAGATACGCAGTATTTT.

The genes are TRBV20-1 and TRBJ2-4; D uncertain. V was trimmed by 6 bases and J by 11 bases, leaving 14 bases between them. The germline V gene has CDR1 DFQATT and CDR2 SNEGSKA (reference sequence). This CDR3 spans 11 amino acids. The CDR3 here is CSAPKAEVQYF. The CDR3 region has the DNA TGCAGTGCCCCCAAGGCGGAAGTTCAGTACTTC.